These T cell receptor beta chains were read from a single sample in a study of early T cells in non-severe SARS-CoV-2 infection. One entry per CDR3 protein results from TCRdb running MiXCR on the 5' RACE reads. In the table there are 100,000 or so distinct CDR3 sequences, around a sixth of which are singletons. The sequenced sample was whole blood, obtained at baseline. These receptors originate from an adult who was a healthcare worker with PCR-confirmed SARS-CoV-2 infection or an uninfected control (not recorded which). The CDR3 runs from the conserved cysteine through the conserved F or W. Fields, in order: D gene, clone size, J gene, V gene, CDR3 protein, CDR3 DNA. The D gene is left open where the match is weak. Clone size is not always given. Where it is, it says once, few, many or a class for expanded clones.

>.|once|TRBJ2-1|TRBV7-9
CASSLVGRSYNEQFF
TGTGCCAGCAGCTTAGTCGGGAGATCCTACAATGAGCAGTTCTTC
>.|.|TRBJ2-3|TRBV10-3
CAISESFSPPDTQYF
TGTGCCATCAGTGAGTCGTTTAGCCCCCCAGATACGCAGTATTTT
>TRBD2|.|TRBJ2-1|TRBV5-1
CASSPQTSGIIGEQFF
TGCGCCAGCAGCCCCCAGACTAGCGGGATTATCGGTGAGCAGTTCTTC
>.|many|TRBJ2-7|TRBV10-3
CAISGNSYEQYF
TGTGCCATTAGCGGAAATTCCTACGAGCAGTACTTC
>TRBD1|few|TRBJ1-1|TRBV6-2/TRBV6-3
CASSRGGRTEAFF
TGTGCCAGCAGCCGAGGGGGCAGGACTGAAGCTTTCTTT
>.|.|TRBJ2-7|TRBV7-2
CASSTRTDRSYEQYF
TGTGCCAGCAGCACCCGGACAGATCGTAGCTACGAGCAGTACTTC
>.|.|TRBJ2-7|TRBV6-2/TRBV6-3
CASKKTDSYEQYF
TGTGCCAGCAAAAAGACAGACTCCTACGAGCAGTACTTC
>TRBD2|few|TRBJ2-3|TRBV20-1
CSARGTSGTKQYF
TGCAGTGCTAGAGGGACTAGCGGGACTAAGCAGTATTTT
>TRBD1|.|TRBJ2-3|TRBV20-1
CSAQTGGDTDTQYF
TGCAGTGCACAGACAGGGGGTGACACAGATACGCAGTATTTT
>.|few|TRBJ1-3|TRBV10-3
CAITPSGNTIYF
TGTGCCATCACCCCATCTGGAAACACCATATATTTT
>.|few|TRBJ2-7|TRBV21-1
CASSKQGPRGEQYF
TGTGCCAGCAGCAAACAGGGGCCACGGGGCGAGCAGTACTTC
>.|.|TRBJ2-1|TRBV11-3
CASSPDGLSNEQFF
TGTGCCAGCAGCCCAGACGGGCTGTCCAATGAGCAGTTCTTC
>.|many|TRBJ2-3|TRBV28
CASSFRRLDTQYF
TGTGCCAGCAGTTTCAGGAGGTTGGATACGCAGTATTTT
>.|many|TRBJ2-7|TRBV9
CASSVGGDAYEQYF
TGTGCCAGCAGCGTAGGAGGGGATGCCTACGAGCAGTACTTC
>.|few|TRBJ2-5|TRBV20-1
CSAAGNVWQETQYF
TGCAGTGCCGCCGGAAACGTTTGGCAAGAGACCCAGTACTTC
>.|.|TRBJ2-7|TRBV5-1
CASRGQSSYEQYF
TGCGCCAGCCGAGGACAGAGCTCCTACGAGCAGTACTTC
>TRBD2|few|TRBJ2-3|TRBV20-1
CSAPIAGGSDTQYF
TGCAGTGCTCCTATAGCGGGAGGGTCGGATACGCAGTATTTT
>TRBD1|few|TRBJ2-6|TRBV19
CATTDRVSPGANVLTF
TGTGCCACTACCGACAGGGTGTCTCCTGGGGCCAACGTCCTGACTTTC
>.|few|TRBJ1-1|TRBV20-1
CSALDEGIF
TGCAGTGCTTTGGACGAAGGTATCTTT
>.|few|TRBJ1-1|TRBV21-1
CASLMNTEAFF
TGTGCCAGCCTTATGAACACTGAAGCTTTCTTT
>TRBD1|few|TRBJ1-2|TRBV27
CASSHRTGGYGYTF
TGTGCCAGCAGTCACCGAACAGGGGGCTATGGCTACACCTTC
>.|few|TRBJ2-6|TRBV24-1
CATSGIRDDSSGANVLTF
TGTGCCACCAGTGGAATCCGGGACGACAGCTCTGGGGCCAACGTCCTGACTTTC
>.|few|TRBJ2-3|TRBV28
CASSTRRGLLTDTQYF
TGTGCCAGCAGTACACGCCGGGGGCTTCTCACAGATACGCAGTATTTT
>.|.|TRBJ2-2|TRBV7-8
CASSLAQFLQGPRNTGELFF
TGTGCCAGCAGCTTAGCCCAGTTCCTCCAGGGCCCCCGGAACACCGGGGAGCTGTTTTTT
>TRBD2|.|TRBJ2-3|TRBV20-1
CSAVRLGRTDTQYF
TGCAGTGCTGTCCGGCTCGGGAGGACAGATACGCAGTATTTT
>.|.|TRBJ2-3|TRBV20-1
CSALGDATDTQYF
TGCAGTGCTCTTGGGGACGCCACAGATACGCAGTATTTT
>.|.|TRBJ1-1|TRBV12-3/TRBV12-4
CASIGQLGEAFF
TGTGCCAGCATAGGACAGCTCGGTGAAGCTTTCTTT
>TRBD2|few|TRBJ2-5|TRBV24-1
CATSERLAGVETQYF
TGTGCCACCAGTGAGCGACTAGCGGGAGTGGAGACCCAGTACTTC
>TRBD2|.|TRBJ2-7|TRBV20-1
CSHRTRKDEQYF
TGCAGTCATCGGACTAGAAAGGACGAGCAGTACTTC
>.|.|TRBJ1-2|TRBV19
CASSIQFGNGYTF
TGTGCCAGTAGTATACAGTTCGGCAATGGCTACACCTTC
>.|.|TRBJ1-6|TRBV29-1
CSVERMDRLDSPLHF
TGCAGCGTTGAAAGAATGGACAGATTAGATTCACCCCTCCACTTT
>.|many|TRBJ1-2|TRBV7-2
CASSPGAGRLYGYTF
TGTGCCAGCAGCCCCGGCGCGGGGAGGCTCTATGGCTACACCTTC
>.|.|TRBJ2-1|TRBV20-1
CSARTDHNEQFF
TGCAGTGCAAGGACGGATCACAATGAGCAGTTCTTC